Listed below are T cell receptor beta chains from one sample, sequenced in a study of blood T cell repertoires in COVID-19. The table came from immunoSEQ multiplex PCR; TCRdb's copy has only in-frame clones and leaves some out. The data show approximately 150,000 clones, roughly 85% seen once. The sample was peripheral blood. The source of these receptors is a human donor with acute or convalescent COVID-19. The donor label of this sample is uncertain. Both conserved end residues are part of each CDR3. D genes are given only for firm matches. The listing skips clone size in some rows; elsewhere it reads once, few, many or a size class.

j_call: TRBJ2-1
clone_size: NA
d_call: TRBD1
v_call: TRBV7-3
cdr3_aa: CASSSRGQSYNEQFF
cdr3_nt: TGTGCCAGCAGCTCCAGGGGGCAATCTTACAATGAGCAGTTCTTC

j_call: TRBJ1-1
clone_size: NA
d_call: TRBD1
v_call: TRBV6-5
cdr3_aa: CASSQEGGITEAFF
cdr3_nt: TGTGCCAGCAGCCAAGAAGGGGGCATCACTGAAGCTTTCTTT

j_call: TRBJ1-2
clone_size: NA
d_call: TRBD1
v_call: TRBV28
cdr3_aa: CASSGTDKHGYTF
cdr3_nt: TGTGCCAGCAGTGGGACAGATAAGCATGGCTACACCTTC

j_call: TRBJ1-1
clone_size: NA
d_call: NA
v_call: TRBV4-3
cdr3_aa: CASSPEGAVDRNTEAFF
cdr3_nt: TGCGCCAGCAGCCCAGAGGGAGCGGTGGATAGGAACACTGAAGCTTTCTTT

j_call: TRBJ1-4
clone_size: NA
d_call: NA
v_call: TRBV11-2
cdr3_aa: CASSLLFRQANEKLFF
cdr3_nt: TGTGCCAGCAGCTTATTGTTTCGACAGGCTAATGAAAAACTGTTTTTT

j_call: TRBJ1-1
clone_size: NA
d_call: NA
v_call: TRBV30
cdr3_aa: CAWTQTGTLNTEAFF
cdr3_nt: TGTGCCTGGACCCAAACGGGGACTCTGAACACTGAAGCTTTCTTT

j_call: TRBJ1-2
clone_size: NA
d_call: TRBD1
v_call: TRBV7-6
cdr3_aa: CASASGQNYGYTF
cdr3_nt: TGTGCCAGCGCTTCGGGACAGAACTATGGCTACACCTTC

j_call: TRBJ2-2
clone_size: NA
d_call: NA
v_call: TRBV4-3
cdr3_aa: CASSQDNRGGEWNTGELFF
cdr3_nt: TGCGCCAGCAGCCAAGATAACAGGGGCGGGGAGTGGAATACCGGGGAGCTGTTTTTT

j_call: TRBJ1-2
clone_size: NA
d_call: NA
v_call: TRBV5-1
cdr3_aa: CASSLSGTYGYTF
cdr3_nt: TGCGCCAGCAGCTTGTCAGGGACTTATGGCTACACCTTC

j_call: TRBJ2-3
clone_size: NA
d_call: NA
v_call: TRBV6-5
cdr3_aa: CASGEGGLTDTQYF
cdr3_nt: TGTGCCAGCGGAGAGGGCGGCCTCACAGATACGCAGTATTTT

j_call: TRBJ1-1
clone_size: NA
d_call: NA
v_call: TRBV27
cdr3_aa: CASSAQASRTEAFF
cdr3_nt: TGTGCCAGCAGTGCCCAGGCGAGTCGGACTGAAGCTTTCTTT

j_call: TRBJ1-1
clone_size: NA
d_call: TRBD1
v_call: TRBV23-1
cdr3_aa: CASSLCAGGTEAFF
cdr3_nt: TGCGCCAGCAGTTTATGCGCAGGGGGCACTGAAGCTTTCTTT

j_call: TRBJ2-3
clone_size: NA
d_call: NA
v_call: TRBV9
cdr3_aa: CASSRPTGTDTQYF
cdr3_nt: TGTGCCAGCAGCCGACCCACAGGAACCGATACGCAGTATTTT

j_call: TRBJ1-1
clone_size: NA
d_call: NA
v_call: TRBV6-5
cdr3_aa: CASNRRNTEAFF
cdr3_nt: TGTGCCAGCAACAGGCGGAACACTGAAGCTTTCTTT

j_call: TRBJ1-2
clone_size: NA
d_call: NA
v_call: TRBV10-3
cdr3_aa: CAISADQGYGYTF
cdr3_nt: TGTGCCATCAGTGCCGACCAGGGGTATGGCTACACCTTC

j_call: TRBJ2-1
clone_size: few
d_call: NA
v_call: TRBV1
cdr3_aa: CTSSQTFSLSLRDSDHEQFF
cdr3_nt: TGCACCAGCAGCCAAACCTTTTCTCTCTCTTTACGGGACTCGGATCATGAGCAGTTCTTC

j_call: TRBJ2-3
clone_size: NA
d_call: NA
v_call: TRBV7-6
cdr3_aa: CASSFQGTDTQYF
cdr3_nt: TGTGCCAGCAGCTTCCAGGGAACAGATACGCAGTATTTT

j_call: TRBJ1-6
clone_size: NA
d_call: NA
v_call: TRBV3-1/TRBV3-2
cdr3_aa: CASPPFRVINSPLHF
cdr3_nt: TGTGCCAGTCCCCCCTTCCGGGTTATTAATTCACCCCTCCACTTT